These 16 T cell receptor beta chains share one sample of origin, sequenced in a study of a mutant IDH1 vaccine in newly diagnosed glioma. Produced via immunoSEQ multiplex PCR; TCRdb's table is partial and in-frame only. Found here are over 20,000 clones, just over 90% of them singletons; the top ten hold approximately 9.1%. Time point noted: baseline, week 1 (first vaccination visit). Treatment: pre-vaccination baseline after standard-of-care therapy. The material sequenced was PBMCs, taken from a glioma patient treated with radiotherapy, temozolomide or both. All receptors derive from a young man with glioma.

The chain is built from TRBV11-2 and TRBJ2-4; maybe TRBD1 (5 bases). CDR3 length: 16 amino acids. The V end was cut by 3 bases, the J end by 10 bases, with 22 bases between. From germline, CDR1 is SGHAT and CDR2 FQNNGV. In DNA, the CDR3 is TGTGCCAGCAGCTTGGGTCGTGACAGCCGATTGGGGATTCAGTACTTC. It codes for CASSLGRDSRLGIQYF.

CDR3 amino acids: CASSRSPVVNTGELFF. The CDR3 DNA reads TGCGCCAGCAGCCGGTCTCCGGTAGTGAACACCGGGGAGCTGTTTTTT. The V call is TRBV5-1, the J call TRBJ2-2; D gene unclear. The CDR3 has 16 amino acids. Per germline, CDR1 SGHRS and CDR2 YFSETQ. V was clipped by 4 bases and J by 1 base, with 14 bases between them.

The V gene is TRBV5-1, the J gene TRBJ2-7; weak D call: TRBD1 (6 bases). Between the trimmed V and J ends, which lost 2 bases and 4 bases, there was a span of 16 bases. Germline CDR1 SGHRS, CDR2 YFSETQ. The CDR3 extends over 15 amino acids. CDR3 sequence: CASSLSGARYYEQYF. The CDR3 DNA reads as TGCGCCAGCAGCTTATCAGGGGCTCGCTATTACGAGCAGTACTTC.

The rearrangement links TRBV7-2 to TRBJ1-5; D gene uncertain. Germline-derived CDR1 and CDR2 are SGHTA and FQGNSA. The CDR3 sequence is 13 residues long. The germline V and J ends were trimmed by 2 bases and 5 bases, with 7 bases remaining between them. CDR3 in DNA: TGTGCCAGCAGCTTAATGGGAGATCAGCCCCAGCATTTT. As protein: CASSLMGDQPQHF.

The chain joins TRBV6-1 to TRBJ1-3; D is unclear. Trimming took 2 bases from V and 9 from J, leaving 11 bases between them. Germline-derived CDR1 and CDR2 are MNHNS and SASEGT. This CDR3 has 13 amino acids. CDR3 protein: CASSESRMLTIYF. DNA for the CDR3: TGTGCCAGCAGTGAAAGTCGGATGCTCACCATATATTTT.

The V call is TRBV2, the J call TRBJ1-1; no reliable D call. In germline, CDR1 is SNHLY, CDR2 FYNNEI. V gave up 0 bases and J gave up 2 bases, with 7 bases separating them. CDR3 length equals 14 residues. The DNA of the CDR3 is TGTGCCAGCAGTGAAGCGGGTCCAAACACTGAAGCTTTCTTT. Protein sequence: CASSEAGPNTEAFF.

The CDR3 nucleotides read TGCGCCAGCAGCCCGGAAGATAGGGGACTAGCGGGAGCCGGAAATGAGCAGTTCTTC. It translates to CASSPEDRGLAGAGNEQFF. This chain links TRBV5-1 with TRBJ2-1; 14 nucleotides align to TRBD2. The CDR3 has 19 residues. Germline lookup yields CDR1 SGHRS and CDR2 YFSETQ. Trimming took 4 bases from V and 7 from J; bases not matched to a gene: 16.

This chain links TRBV30 with TRBJ1-2; possibly TRBD1 for D (5 bases). Between the trimmed V and J ends, which lost 3 bases and 0 bases, there was a span of 14 bases. Per the germline V gene, CDR1 is GTSNPN and CDR2 is SVGIG (reference sequence). The length of the CDR3 is 15 residues. The CDR3 loop reads CAWRRAGPANYGYTF. CDR3 nucleotides: TGTGCCTGGAGGAGGGCAGGGCCAGCTAACTATGGCTACACCTTC. The full variable domain, completed using reference TRBV30 and TRBJ1-2, is SQTIHQWPATLVQPVGSPLSLECTVEGTSNPNLYWYRQAAGRGLQLLFYSVGIGQISSEVPQNLSASRPQDRQFILSSKKLLLSDSGFYLCAWRRAGPANYGYTFGSGTRLTVV.

The chain joins TRBV30 to TRBJ1-1; the D is unclear. Germline values: CDR1 GTSNPN, CDR2 SVGIG (reference sequence). V was cut by 2 bases and J by 11 bases, with 12 bases left in between. This CDR3 comprises 11 residues. CDR3 residues: CAWSQVFEAFF. CDR3 in DNA: TGTGCCTGGAGTCAGGTATTTGAGGCTTTCTTT.

The chain joins TRBV4-1 to TRBJ2-7, with TRBD2 matching 7 bases. This CDR3 region has 16 residues. With 0 bases clipped from V and 1 base from J, the junction kept 6 bases outside the gene matches. Germline V CDR1 and CDR2: MGHRA, YSYEKL. CDR3 DNA: TGCGCCAGCAGCCAAGAATCGGGAGGCCCTTCCTACGAGCAGTACTTC. Its translation: CASSQESGGPSYEQYF.

The V and J genes are TRBV19 and TRBJ1-2, with D possibly matching TRBD1 (5 bases). CDR3 length: 13 residues. Trimming pared 3 bases from V and 6 bases from J, leaving 11 bases between. Per the germline V gene, CDR1 is LNHDA and CDR2 is SQIVND (reference sequence). The CDR3 loop is CASSILRGDGYTF. DNA of the CDR3: TGTGCCAGTAGTATCTTGAGAGGGGATGGCTACACCTTC.

This clone was observed once. The chain combines TRBV5-1 with TRBJ2-7; 7 nucleotides match TRBD2. Germline V gene lookup returns CDR1 SGHRS and CDR2 YFSETQ. Losses at the gene ends were 0 bases for V and 0 bases for J; bases not matched to a gene: 6. There are 16 residues in the CDR3. Here the CDR3 reads CASSLASGTGSYEQYF. In nucleotides, the CDR3 is TGCGCCAGCAGCTTGGCCAGCGGGACGGGCTCCTACGAGCAGTACTTC.

This chain uses TRBV19 with TRBJ1-2, with TRBD1 identical over 10 bases. Germline CDR1 and CDR2: LNHDA and SQIVND (reference sequence). The V and J ends lost 5 bases and 5 bases, in that order; junction bases with no gene match: 2. The CDR3 consists of 13 residues. The CDR3 DNA follows: TGTGCCAGTAGTCCGGACAGGGGGTATGGCTACACCTTC. Encoded protein: CASSPDRGYGYTF.

Here the CDR3 DNA reads TGTGCCAGTACCTTTGGGGTCGGGTACAATGAGCAGTTCTTC. Translating it yields CASTFGVGYNEQFF. This rearrangement joins TRBV19 to TRBJ2-1; no clear D gene. CDR3 length: 14 amino acids. V shed 7 bases and J shed 4 bases, with 14 bases lying between them. In germline, CDR1 is LNHDA, CDR2 SQIVND (reference sequence).

The rearrangement uses TRBV5-6 and TRBJ2-7; no clear D. Germline lookup yields CDR1 SGHDT and CDR2 YYEEEE. Trimming took 0 bases from V and 0 from J, leaving 7 bases between them. This CDR3 is built from 14 residues. CDR3 region: CASSLGVSSYEQYF. The CDR3 DNA reads TGTGCCAGCAGCTTGGGGGTCAGCTCCTACGAGCAGTACTTC. The full variable domain, with the rest looked up from reference TRBV5-6 and TRBJ2-7, is DAGVTQSPTHLIKTRGQQVTLRCSPKSGHDTVSWYQQALGQGPQFIFQYYEEEERQRGNFPDRFSGHQFPNYSSELNVNALLLGDSALYLCASSLGVSSYEQYFGPGTRLTVT.

This chain connects TRBV27 to TRBJ1-5; tentative D call: TRBD1 (5 bases). V lost 5 bases and J 1 base, leaving 15 bases between the germline ends. This CDR3 has 16 residues. Germline CDR1 reads MNHEY; CDR2 reads SMNVEV (reference sequence). The CDR3 bases are TGTGCCAGCAGTGCCCCACGGGAGGGGAGCAATCAGCCCCAGCATTTT. It encodes CASSAPREGSNQPQHF.